This T cell receptor beta chain comes out of a study of shared clonotypes between healthy human individuals. Turning to the study itself: The composition of the donors was a couple of women and a few men aged 18 to 49. Whole-study results and caveats: Relative to their counterparts shared across all four donors, non-shared clonotypes exhibited diminished generation probabilities.

An even split of each subset's genomic DNA across several immunoSEQ plates was performed. Libraries were prepared by immunoSEQ multiplex PCR; TCRdb keeps only in-frame clonotypes and omits some of them. The table lists roughly 1,800,000 clones, around 96% of them singletons, with 1.2% in the top ten. Trimming took 5 bases from V and 6 from J, leaving 9 bases between them. Germline V gives CDR1 SGHRS, CDR2 YFSETQ. This CDR3 has 13 residues. A word on this clone: What it binds is not known.

In the naive CD8 group, cells lacked CD45RO and were positively selected for CCR7, so terminally differentiated effector memory CD45RA+ cells were left out. Sequences were obtained from naive CD8+ T cells sorted from blood. The chain couples TRBV5-1 to TRBJ1-6; D is possibly TRBD1 (5 bases). The sequence derives from a man in his late teens or twenties in good health. The CDR3 bases are TGCGCCAGCAGTGGGGACGGTAATTCACCCCTCCACTTT. Its translation: CASSGDGNSPLHF.